The rows below give T cell receptor beta chains drawn from one sample of a study of shared clonotypes between healthy human individuals. TCRdb's table, derived via immunoSEQ multiplex PCR, lists solely in-frame clones and lacks some. The sample holds fewer than 550,000 clones, almost 80% seen once. The sequencing input was PBMCs. These receptors all come from a middle-aged woman in good health. Some clones in this sample may be carry-over from other donors' samples. Both conserved end residues are part of each CDR3. Fields, in order: clone size, D gene, V gene, J gene, CDR3 protein, CDR3 DNA. D genes are given only for firm matches. Clone size is shown for a subset of rows, as once, few, many or a class of expanded clone.

clone_size: NA; d_call: NA; v_call: TRBV6-1; j_call: TRBJ1-2; cdr3_aa: CASRTSNYGYTF; cdr3_nt: TGTGCCAGCAGGACAAGTAACTATGGCTACACCTTC
clone_size: NA; d_call: TRBD2; v_call: TRBV6-1; j_call: TRBJ2-5; cdr3_aa: CASSEVLMGLGGETQYF; cdr3_nt: TGTGCCAGCAGTGAAGTACTGATGGGACTAGGGGGAGAGACCCAGTACTTC
clone_size: few; d_call: TRBD1; v_call: TRBV10-3; j_call: TRBJ2-5; cdr3_aa: CAISELQGVWEQYF; cdr3_nt: TGTGCCATCAGTGAACTACAGGGGGTATGGGAGCAGTACTTC
clone_size: few; d_call: NA; v_call: TRBV11-2; j_call: TRBJ1-1; cdr3_aa: CASSLAAFTEAFF; cdr3_nt: TGTGCCAGCAGCTTAGCGGCATTCACTGAAGCTTTCTTT
clone_size: NA; d_call: TRBD1; v_call: TRBV7-9; j_call: TRBJ1-2; cdr3_aa: CASSAYDRALRGYTF; cdr3_nt: TGTGCCAGCAGCGCCTACGACAGGGCTTTAAGGGGCTACACCTTC
clone_size: NA; d_call: NA; v_call: TRBV27; j_call: TRBJ2-7; cdr3_aa: CASSLIGTGPLAGQYF; cdr3_nt: TGTGCCAGCAGTCTTATAGGGACAGGGCCTCTAGCGGGGCAGTACTTC
clone_size: NA; d_call: TRBD2; v_call: TRBV7-2; j_call: TRBJ2-5; cdr3_aa: CASSPGLAGGLISGETQYF; cdr3_nt: TGTGCCAGCAGCCCTGGACTAGCGGGAGGGCTCATCTCCGGGGAGACCCAGTACTTC
clone_size: few; d_call: TRBD1; v_call: TRBV7-2; j_call: TRBJ2-3; cdr3_aa: CASSSTGHGDTQYF; cdr3_nt: TGTGCCAGCAGCTCGACAGGGCACGGGGATACGCAGTATTTT
clone_size: once; d_call: NA; v_call: TRBV10-1; j_call: TRBJ2-7; cdr3_aa: CASSGGPLWDPLRNEQYF; cdr3_nt: TGCGCCAGCAGTGGGGGCCCCTTGTGGGACCCACTAAGGAACGAGCAGTACTTC
clone_size: NA; d_call: NA; v_call: TRBV19; j_call: TRBJ1-1; cdr3_aa: CASSIERGKTEAFF; cdr3_nt: TGTGCCAGTAGTATAGAGAGAGGGAAGACTGAAGCTTTCTTT
clone_size: NA; d_call: NA; v_call: TRBV27; j_call: TRBJ1-6; cdr3_aa: CASSLTVTAYNSPLHF; cdr3_nt: TGTGCCAGCAGTTTAACGGTGACAGCCTATAATTCACCCCTCCACTTT
clone_size: NA; d_call: TRBD2; v_call: TRBV27; j_call: TRBJ2-7; cdr3_aa: CASRGLAGGFSYEQYF; cdr3_nt: TGTGCCAGCAGGGGACTAGCGGGAGGGTTCTCCTACGAGCAGTACTTC
clone_size: few; d_call: TRBD1; v_call: TRBV5-1; j_call: TRBJ2-5; cdr3_aa: CASSLGTGEGETQYF; cdr3_nt: TGCGCCAGCAGCTTGGGGACAGGGGAGGGAGAGACCCAGTACTTC
clone_size: NA; d_call: TRBD2; v_call: TRBV4-2; j_call: TRBJ2-7; cdr3_aa: CASSQDGAGANYEQYF; cdr3_nt: TGTGCCAGCAGCCAAGATGGGGCGGGAGCTAACTACGAGCAGTACTTC
clone_size: NA; d_call: TRBD2; v_call: TRBV28; j_call: TRBJ2-1; cdr3_aa: CASRSGLAGVEQFF; cdr3_nt: TGTGCCAGCAGGTCGGGGCTAGCGGGAGTTGAGCAGTTCTTC
clone_size: NA; d_call: NA; v_call: TRBV5-1; j_call: TRBJ2-2; cdr3_aa: CASSLGTTLQNTGELFF; cdr3_nt: TGCGCCAGCAGCTTGGGGACTACCTTACAGAACACCGGGGAGCTGTTTTTT
clone_size: NA; d_call: NA; v_call: TRBV29-1; j_call: TRBJ1-1; cdr3_aa: CSASGMEHTEAFF; cdr3_nt: TGCAGCGCCTCAGGGATGGAGCACACTGAAGCTTTCTTT
clone_size: NA; d_call: TRBD1; v_call: TRBV7-3; j_call: TRBJ2-7; cdr3_aa: CASSLRGGGQVKIYEQYF; cdr3_nt: TGTGCCAGCAGCTTAAGGGGCGGAGGACAGGTTAAGATCTACGAGCAGTACTTC
clone_size: NA; d_call: NA; v_call: TRBV18; j_call: TRBJ2-3; cdr3_aa: CASSPQTGKGGDTQYF; cdr3_nt: TGTGCCAGCTCACCGCAAACAGGGAAGGGAGGAGATACGCAGTATTTT
clone_size: NA; d_call: TRBD1; v_call: TRBV5-6; j_call: TRBJ2-6; cdr3_aa: CASSLGQGGANVLTF; cdr3_nt: TGTGCCAGCAGCTTAGGACAGGGTGGGGCCAACGTCCTGACTTTC
clone_size: NA; d_call: NA; v_call: TRBV12-2; j_call: TRBJ2-1; cdr3_aa: CASRLDGNNEQFF; cdr3_nt: TGTGCAAGTCGCTTAGACGGAAACAATGAGCAGTTCTTC
clone_size: NA; d_call: NA; v_call: TRBV11-3; j_call: TRBJ2-1; cdr3_aa: CASSSQGSHEQFF; cdr3_nt: TGTGCCAGCAGTTCCCAGGGTAGCCATGAGCAGTTCTTC
clone_size: once; d_call: TRBD1; v_call: TRBV14; j_call: TRBJ2-3; cdr3_aa: CASSPLTGQSDTQYF; cdr3_nt: TGTGCCAGCAGCCCCCTGACGGGACAGTCAGATACGCAGTATTTT
clone_size: NA; d_call: NA; v_call: TRBV18; j_call: TRBJ2-6; cdr3_aa: CASSPTRAGANVLTF; cdr3_nt: TGTGCCAGCTCACCGACCCGGGCCGGGGCCAACGTCCTGACTTTC
clone_size: NA; d_call: TRBD1; v_call: TRBV6-1; j_call: TRBJ2-7; cdr3_aa: CASSNPQWQGDSYF; cdr3_nt: TGTGCCAGCAGTAACCCCCAGTGGCAGGGGGATTCATACTTC
clone_size: NA; d_call: NA; v_call: TRBV29-1; j_call: TRBJ2-7; cdr3_aa: CSVIISYEQYF; cdr3_nt: TGCAGCGTGATAATATCCTACGAGCAGTACTTC
clone_size: NA; d_call: TRBD1; v_call: TRBV29-1; j_call: TRBJ2-1; cdr3_aa: CSVEPTGGGRQFF; cdr3_nt: TGCAGCGTTGAACCGACAGGGGGCGGCAGGCAGTTCTTC
clone_size: NA; d_call: NA; v_call: TRBV5-4; j_call: TRBJ2-3; cdr3_aa: CASSLMSVTDTQYF; cdr3_nt: TGTGCCAGCAGCTTGATGTCAGTCACAGATACGCAGTATTTT
clone_size: NA; d_call: NA; v_call: TRBV18; j_call: TRBJ1-4; cdr3_aa: CASSPPVQGPAGRLFF; cdr3_nt: TGTGCCAGCTCACCACCGGTGCAGGGCCCTGCGGGAAGACTGTTTTTT
clone_size: NA; d_call: NA; v_call: TRBV7-3; j_call: TRBJ2-5; cdr3_aa: CASSQGAQETQYF; cdr3_nt: TGTGCCAGCTCGCAGGGCGCGCAAGAGACCCAGTACTTC
clone_size: NA; d_call: TRBD2; v_call: TRBV9; j_call: TRBJ2-3; cdr3_aa: CASSAHGTSGTDTQYF; cdr3_nt: TGTGCCAGCAGCGCCCATGGGACTAGCGGGACAGATACGCAGTATTTT
clone_size: NA; d_call: TRBD1; v_call: TRBV5-4; j_call: TRBJ2-1; cdr3_aa: CASSLPGTGSGNEQFF; cdr3_nt: TGTGCCAGCAGCTTGCCCGGGACAGGGTCTGGCAATGAGCAGTTCTTC
clone_size: NA; d_call: NA; v_call: TRBV2; j_call: TRBJ2-1; cdr3_aa: CASSPNEQFF; cdr3_nt: TGTGCCAGCAGTCCCAATGAGCAGTTCTTC
clone_size: few; d_call: NA; v_call: TRBV19; j_call: TRBJ1-1; cdr3_aa: CASSMGYRRGAEAFF; cdr3_nt: TGTGCCAGTAGTATGGGGTACAGGCGGGGAGCTGAAGCTTTCTTT
clone_size: NA; d_call: TRBD1; v_call: TRBV6-1; j_call: TRBJ2-7; cdr3_aa: CASRGQGEIHEQYF; cdr3_nt: TGTGCCAGCAGAGGACAGGGAGAAATCCACGAGCAGTACTTC
clone_size: few; d_call: TRBD1; v_call: TRBV10-2; j_call: TRBJ1-2; cdr3_aa: CASMKDRVYGYTF; cdr3_nt: TGCGCCAGCATGAAAGACAGGGTTTATGGCTACACCTTC
clone_size: few; d_call: NA; v_call: TRBV5-1; j_call: TRBJ2-6; cdr3_aa: CASSLAADSGANVLTF; cdr3_nt: TGCGCCAGCAGCTTGGCCGCAGACTCTGGGGCCAACGTCCTGACTTTC
clone_size: NA; d_call: NA; v_call: TRBV10-3; j_call: TRBJ1-1; cdr3_aa: CATRAQWPEAFF; cdr3_nt: TGTGCCACCCGAGCACAGTGGCCTGAAGCTTTCTTT
clone_size: NA; d_call: NA; v_call: TRBV5-1; j_call: TRBJ2-7; cdr3_aa: CASSLVPGMMYEQYF; cdr3_nt: TGCGCCAGCAGCTTGGTTCCGGGTATGATGTACGAGCAGTACTTC
clone_size: NA; d_call: TRBD2; v_call: TRBV28; j_call: TRBJ2-1; cdr3_aa: CASSPDERDYHNEQFF; cdr3_nt: TGTGCCAGCAGTCCCGACGAGCGGGACTATCACAATGAGCAGTTCTTC
clone_size: NA; d_call: TRBD1; v_call: TRBV30; j_call: TRBJ1-4; cdr3_aa: CAWSVLGQTGREKLFF; cdr3_nt: TGTGCCTGGAGTGTCTTGGGTCAGACAGGGCGAGAAAAACTGTTTTTT
clone_size: NA; d_call: TRBD1; v_call: TRBV7-2; j_call: TRBJ2-7; cdr3_aa: CASSLGIPGQGREEQYF; cdr3_nt: TGTGCCAGCAGCTTGGGGATACCGGGACAGGGTCGGGAAGAGCAGTACTTC